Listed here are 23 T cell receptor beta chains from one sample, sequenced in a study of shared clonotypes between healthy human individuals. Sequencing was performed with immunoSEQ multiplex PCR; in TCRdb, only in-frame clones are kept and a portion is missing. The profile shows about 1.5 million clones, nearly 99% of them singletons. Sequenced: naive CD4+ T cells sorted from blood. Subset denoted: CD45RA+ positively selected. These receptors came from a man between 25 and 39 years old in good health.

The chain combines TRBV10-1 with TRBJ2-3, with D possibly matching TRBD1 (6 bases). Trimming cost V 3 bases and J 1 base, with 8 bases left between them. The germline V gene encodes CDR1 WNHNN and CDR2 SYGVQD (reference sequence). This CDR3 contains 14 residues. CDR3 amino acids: CASSETGRTDTQYF. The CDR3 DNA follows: TGCGCCAGCAGTGAAACAGGGCGCACAGATACGCAGTATTTT.

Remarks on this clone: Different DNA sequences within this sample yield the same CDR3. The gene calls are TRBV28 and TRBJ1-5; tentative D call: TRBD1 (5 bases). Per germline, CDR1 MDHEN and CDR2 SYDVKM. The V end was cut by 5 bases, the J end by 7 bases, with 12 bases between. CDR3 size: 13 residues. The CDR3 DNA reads TGTGCCAGCAGTCCCCGGGACCGGCAGCCCCAGCATTTT. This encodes CASSPRDRQPQHF.

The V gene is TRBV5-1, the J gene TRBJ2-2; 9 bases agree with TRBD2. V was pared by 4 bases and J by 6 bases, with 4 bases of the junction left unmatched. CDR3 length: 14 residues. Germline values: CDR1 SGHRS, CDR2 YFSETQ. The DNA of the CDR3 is TGCGCCAGCAGCATAGCGGGAGTAGCCGGGGAGCTGTTTTTT. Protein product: CASSIAGVAGELFF.

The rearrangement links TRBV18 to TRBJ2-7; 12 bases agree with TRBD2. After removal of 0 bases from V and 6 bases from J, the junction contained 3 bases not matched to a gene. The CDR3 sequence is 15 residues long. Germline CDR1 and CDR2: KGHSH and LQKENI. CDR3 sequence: CASSPPRLAGVEQYF. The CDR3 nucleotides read TGTGCCAGCTCACCACCGAGACTAGCGGGAGTCGAGCAGTACTTC.

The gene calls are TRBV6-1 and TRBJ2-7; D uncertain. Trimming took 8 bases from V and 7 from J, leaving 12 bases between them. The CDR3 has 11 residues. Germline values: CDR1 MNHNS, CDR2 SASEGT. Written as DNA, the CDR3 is TGTGCCAGCCACCGCTTGCGGGAGCAGTACTTC. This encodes CASHRLREQYF.

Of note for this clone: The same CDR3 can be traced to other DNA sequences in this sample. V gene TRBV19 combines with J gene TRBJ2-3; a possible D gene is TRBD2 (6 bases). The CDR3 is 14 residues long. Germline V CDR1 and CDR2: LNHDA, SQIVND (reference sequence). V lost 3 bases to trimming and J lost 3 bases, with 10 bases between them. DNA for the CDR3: TGTGCCAGTAGTATCGGCGGAGGGACAGATACGCAGTATTTT. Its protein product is CASSIGGGTDTQYF.

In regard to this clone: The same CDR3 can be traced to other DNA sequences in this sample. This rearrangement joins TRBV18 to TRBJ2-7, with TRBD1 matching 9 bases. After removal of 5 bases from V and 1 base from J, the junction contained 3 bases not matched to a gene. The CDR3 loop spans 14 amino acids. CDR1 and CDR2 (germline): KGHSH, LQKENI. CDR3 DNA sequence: TGTGCCAGCTCATCGGGACAGGGATCCTACGAGCAGTACTTC. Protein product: CASSSGQGSYEQYF.

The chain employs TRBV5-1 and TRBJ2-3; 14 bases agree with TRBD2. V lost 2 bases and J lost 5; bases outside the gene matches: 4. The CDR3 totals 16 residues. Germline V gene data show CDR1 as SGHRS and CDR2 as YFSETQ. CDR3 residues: CASSLPGLAGVDTQYF. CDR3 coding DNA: TGCGCCAGCAGCTTACCGGGACTAGCGGGAGTAGATACGCAGTATTTT. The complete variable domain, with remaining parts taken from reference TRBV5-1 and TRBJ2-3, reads KAGVTQTPRYLIKTRGQQVTLSCSPISGHRSVSWYQQTPGQGLQFLFEYFSETQRNKGNFPGRFSGRQFSNSRSEMNVSTLELGDSALYLCASSLPGLAGVDTQYFGPGTRLTVL.

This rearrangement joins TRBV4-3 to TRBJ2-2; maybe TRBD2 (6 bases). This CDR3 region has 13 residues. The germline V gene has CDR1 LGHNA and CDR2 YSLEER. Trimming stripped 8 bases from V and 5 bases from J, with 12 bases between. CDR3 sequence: CASGAAGTGELFF. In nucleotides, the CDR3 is TGCGCCAGCGGGGCCGCGGGGACCGGGGAGCTGTTTTTT.

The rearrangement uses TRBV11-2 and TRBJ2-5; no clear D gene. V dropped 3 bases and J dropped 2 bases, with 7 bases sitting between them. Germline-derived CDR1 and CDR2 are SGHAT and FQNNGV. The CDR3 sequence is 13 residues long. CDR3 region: CASSFYTQETQYF. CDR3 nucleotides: TGTGCCAGCAGCTTCTACACACAAGAGACCCAGTACTTC.

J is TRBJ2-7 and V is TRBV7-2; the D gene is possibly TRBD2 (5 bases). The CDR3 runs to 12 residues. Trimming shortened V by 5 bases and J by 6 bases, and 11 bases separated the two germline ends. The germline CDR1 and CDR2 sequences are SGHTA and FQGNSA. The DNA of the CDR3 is TGTGCCAGCAGCCAACTAGGTGGCGAGCAGTACTTC. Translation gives CASSQLGGEQYF.

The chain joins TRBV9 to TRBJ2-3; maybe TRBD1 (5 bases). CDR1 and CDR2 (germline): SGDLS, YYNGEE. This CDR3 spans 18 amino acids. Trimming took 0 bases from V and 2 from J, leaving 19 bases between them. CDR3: CASSVGSLVSRDTDTQYF. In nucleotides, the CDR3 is TGTGCCAGCAGCGTAGGATCCTTGGTGAGCAGGGACACAGATACGCAGTATTTT. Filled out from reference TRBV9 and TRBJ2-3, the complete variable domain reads DSGVTQTPKHLITATGQRVTLRCSPRSGDLSVYWYQQSLDQGLQFLIQYYNGEERAKGNILERFSAQQFPDLHSELNLSSLELGDSALYFCASSVGSLVSRDTDTQYFGPGTRLTVL.

The CDR3 sequence is CASSPHGGTSVNEQFF. In DNA form, the CDR3 reads TGTGCCAGCAGTCCCCATGGCGGGACTAGCGTCAATGAGCAGTTCTTC. This chain uses TRBV27 with TRBJ2-1, with 10 bases matching TRBD2. Germline-derived CDR1 and CDR2 are MNHEY and SMNVEV (reference sequence). The trim removed 5 bases at V and 6 bases at J, leaving 10 bases unmatched. CDR3 size: 16 residues.

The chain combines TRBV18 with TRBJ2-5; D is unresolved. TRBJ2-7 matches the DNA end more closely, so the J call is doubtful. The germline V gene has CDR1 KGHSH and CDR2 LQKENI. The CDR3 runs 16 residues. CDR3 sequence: CASSPGPKGSSYEQYF. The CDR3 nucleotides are TGTGCCAGCTCACCAGGACCAAAGGGAAGCTCCTACGAGCAGTACTTC.

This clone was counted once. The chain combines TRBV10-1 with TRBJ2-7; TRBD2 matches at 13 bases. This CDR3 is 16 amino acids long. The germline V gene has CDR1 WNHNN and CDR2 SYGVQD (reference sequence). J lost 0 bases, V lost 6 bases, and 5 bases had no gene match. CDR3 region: CASSPGLAGVSYEQYF. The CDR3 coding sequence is TGCGCCAGCAGCCCCGGACTAGCGGGAGTCTCCTACGAGCAGTACTTC.

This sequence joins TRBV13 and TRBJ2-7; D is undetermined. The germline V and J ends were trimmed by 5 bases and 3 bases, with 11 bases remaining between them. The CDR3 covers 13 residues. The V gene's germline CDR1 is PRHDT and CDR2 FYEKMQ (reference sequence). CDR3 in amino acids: CASSPVGSYEQYF. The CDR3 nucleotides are TGTGCCAGCAGCCCGGTCGGCAGCTACGAGCAGTACTTC.

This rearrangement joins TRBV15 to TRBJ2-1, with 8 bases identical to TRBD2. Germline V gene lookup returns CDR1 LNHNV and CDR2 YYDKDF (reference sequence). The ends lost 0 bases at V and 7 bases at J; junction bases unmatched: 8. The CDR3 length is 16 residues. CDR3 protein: CATSRDGGLVLNEQFF. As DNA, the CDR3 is TGTGCCACCAGCAGAGATGGGGGACTAGTCTTAAATGAGCAGTTCTTC.

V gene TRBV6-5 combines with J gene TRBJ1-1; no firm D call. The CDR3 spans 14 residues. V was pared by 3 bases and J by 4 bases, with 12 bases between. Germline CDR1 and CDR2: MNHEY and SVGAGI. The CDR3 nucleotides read TGTGCCAGCAGTTATTCTACCATGGGCACTGAAGCTTTCTTT. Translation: CASSYSTMGTEAFF.

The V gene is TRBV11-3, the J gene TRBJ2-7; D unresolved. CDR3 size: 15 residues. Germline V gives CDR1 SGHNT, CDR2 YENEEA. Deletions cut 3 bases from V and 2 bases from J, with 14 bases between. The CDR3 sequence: CASSLSTVNAYEQYF. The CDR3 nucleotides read TGTGCCAGCAGCTTGAGTACAGTCAACGCCTACGAGCAGTACTTC.

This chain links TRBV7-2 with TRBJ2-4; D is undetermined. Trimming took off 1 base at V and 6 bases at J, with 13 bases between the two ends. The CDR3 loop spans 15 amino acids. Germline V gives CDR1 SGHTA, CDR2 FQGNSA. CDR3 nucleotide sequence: TGTGCCAGCAGCTTAGACTACCTCGTGAGAAACATTCAGTACTTC. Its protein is CASSLDYLVRNIQYF.

The CDR3 DNA follows: TGTGCCAGCAGCTTAGGGCTAGCGGCCTCCTACAATGAGCAGTTCTTC. Translating gives CASSLGLAASYNEQFF. The genes are TRBV13 and TRBJ2-1; 7 bases are a match to TRBD2. V was pared by 0 bases and J by 0 bases, with 2 bases of the junction left unmatched. The germline gives CDR1 PRHDT, CDR2 FYEKMQ (reference sequence). The CDR3 sequence is 16 residues long.

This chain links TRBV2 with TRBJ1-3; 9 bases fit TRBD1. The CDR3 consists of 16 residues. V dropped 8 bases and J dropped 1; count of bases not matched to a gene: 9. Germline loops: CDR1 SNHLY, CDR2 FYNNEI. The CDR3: CASVLQGARSGNTIYF. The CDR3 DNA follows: TGTGCCAGCGTATTACAGGGGGCGCGATCTGGAAACACCATATATTTT.

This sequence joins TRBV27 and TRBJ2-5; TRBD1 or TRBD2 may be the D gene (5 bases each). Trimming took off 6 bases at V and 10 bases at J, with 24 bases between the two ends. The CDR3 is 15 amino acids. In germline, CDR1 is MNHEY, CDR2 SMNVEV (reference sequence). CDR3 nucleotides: TGTGCCAGCAGCCAAAGGGGATACCAAGAAGAGGGCCAGTACTTC. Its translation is CASSQRGYQEEGQYF.